This TCR beta chain was captured in a study of T cells in Graves' hyperthyroidism and ophthalmopathy. Whole-study findings and limits: Peripheral blood also featured most of the thyroid clonotypes expanded above 0.001.

Per the germline V gene, CDR1 is MDHEN and CDR2 is SYDVKM. The CDR3 has 14 residues. The V gene lost 2 bases and the J gene lost 0 bases, with 7 bases spanning the gap. Out of approximately 10 ml of fresh peripheral blood came the PBMCs. RNA transcripts served as the template for amplifying TCR beta CDR3 regions. Researchers ran a first-round RT-PCR on the TCR CDR3 using the HTBI primer set. A single record per CDR3 protein comes from TCRdb applying MiXCR to the multiplex PCR reads. The sample includes 530,000 or so distinct CDR3 sequences, approximately 17% of them seen just once. At least ten counts were recorded for this clonotype. Antigen: not known.

V usage is TRBV28 and J usage is TRBJ1-1; unclear D gene. The TCR sequence derives from a woman aged 18-29 years with Graves' ophthalmopathy. Sequenced: blood. CDR3 nucleotides: TGTGCCAGCAGTTTAAGGACGTTGAACACTGAAGCTTTCTTT. Residues: CASSLRTLNTEAFF.